The 9 T cell receptor beta chains below all came from one sample that was sequenced in a study of blood T cell repertoires in COVID-19. Some clones are missing from TCRdb's copy, which holds only in-frame ones; the method was immunoSEQ multiplex PCR. The sample contains a few hundred thousand clones, about four fifths of which appear only once. Material: PBMCs or T cells enriched from blood (not recorded which). The receptors derive from a woman between 50 and 59 years old who had recovered from COVID-19.

This clone was detected once. This chain links TRBV18 with TRBJ2-1; D is possibly TRBD1 (5 bases). Per germline, CDR1 KGHSH and CDR2 LQKENI. CDR3 length equals 15 residues. Trimming left V 0 bases short and J 5 bases short, with 11 bases between. The CDR3: CASSPPQGLHNEQFF. In DNA, the CDR3 is TGTGCCAGCTCACCACCTCAGGGCCTACACAATGAGCAGTTCTTC.

V and J are TRBV12-3 or TRBV12-4 and TRBJ2-5; D is ambiguous. V was clipped by 6 bases and J by 4 bases, with 9 bases between them. The CDR3 runs to 12 residues. The CDR3 bases are TGTGCCAGCAGCCTCCTATTAGAGACCCAGTACTTC. Encoded protein: CASSLLLETQYF.

J is TRBJ1-2 and V is TRBV29-1; D ambiguous. The germline V gene has CDR1 SQVTM and CDR2 ANQGSEA. Trimming pared 4 bases from V and 8 bases from J, leaving 14 bases between. CDR3 size: 12 residues. The CDR3 is CSVGLRLRGYTF. The CDR3 nucleotides are TGCAGCGTTGGCCTCCGACTCCGGGGCTACACCTTC. The entire variable domain, with the rest obtained from reference TRBV29-1 and TRBJ1-2, is as follows: SAVISQKPSRDICQRGTSLTIQCQVDSQVTMMFWYRQQPGQSLTLIATANQGSEATYESGFVIDKFPISRPNLTFSTLTVSNMSPEDSSIYLCSVGLRLRGYTFGSGTRLTVV.

V and J are TRBV2 and TRBJ1-6; 10 positions agree with TRBD1. V dropped 4 bases and J dropped 8; count of bases not matched to a gene: 5. Germline values: CDR1 SNHLY, CDR2 FYNNEI. CDR3 length: 15 amino acids. CDR3 amino acids: CASSARTGGDSPLHF. As DNA, the CDR3 is TGTGCCAGCAGTGCGAGGACAGGGGGAGATTCACCCCTCCACTTT. The whole variable domain, filled in from reference TRBV2 and TRBJ1-6, reads EPEVTQTPSHQVTQMGQEVILRCVPISNHLYFYWYRQILGQKVEFLVSFYNNEISEKSEIFDDQFSVERPDGSNFTLKIRSTKLEDSAMYFCASSARTGGDSPLHFGNGTRLTVT.

The chain joins TRBV4-2 to TRBJ2-5, with D unresolved. Germline loops: CDR1 LGHNA, CDR2 YNFKEQ. The CDR3 has 16 amino acids. Trimming took off 0 bases at V and 9 bases at J, with 20 bases between the two ends. Written as DNA, the CDR3 is TGTGCCAGCAGCCAAGATTTATCGGTCCAAGCTACCGCCCAGTACTTC. This gives the protein CASSQDLSVQATAQYF.

This clone was seen only once. V gene TRBV5-8 combines with J gene TRBJ2-7; TRBD2 matches 12 bases. The V segment lost 0 bases and the J segment 4 bases; nucleotides outside the gene matches: 11. In germline, CDR1 is SGHTS, CDR2 YDEGEE. The CDR3 loop spans 18 amino acids. The CDR3 nucleotides are TGTGCCAGCAGCTTGGTTTTGCTAGCGGGGGGGCCTGGGTACGAGCAGTACTTC. As protein: CASSLVLLAGGPGYEQYF.

The rearrangement uses TRBV5-1 and TRBJ2-5, with a weak D call TRBD2 (6 bases). V lost 0 bases, J lost 5 bases, and 11 bases lay in between. CDR3 length: 14 amino acids. Germline assignment: CDR1 SGHRS and CDR2 YFSETQ. As DNA, the CDR3 is TGCGCCAGCAGCTTGGCGGGGGAGTCGGAGACCCAGTACTTC. This codes for CASSLAGESETQYF.

The J gene is TRBJ2-7, the V gene TRBV11-2; 11 bases align to TRBD2. V was clipped by 0 bases and J by 3 bases; unmatched bases: 7. CDR3 size: 17 residues. Germline CDR1 is SGHAT and CDR2 is FQNNGV. The CDR3 reads CASSLDSGRAYSYEQYF. CDR3 sequence (DNA): TGTGCCAGCAGCTTAGATAGCGGGAGGGCCTACAGCTACGAGCAGTACTTC.

The rearrangement links TRBV11-2 to TRBJ1-2; perhaps TRBD1 as D (5 bases). CDR1 is SGHAT, CDR2 FQNNGV, per germline. This CDR3 comprises 13 residues. The ends were cut back, 0 bases at V and 6 bases at J, with 8 bases in the middle. The CDR3 nucleotides are TGTGCCAGCAGCTTAGATCTCAGGGATGGCTACACCTTC. Amino acids: CASSLDLRDGYTF.